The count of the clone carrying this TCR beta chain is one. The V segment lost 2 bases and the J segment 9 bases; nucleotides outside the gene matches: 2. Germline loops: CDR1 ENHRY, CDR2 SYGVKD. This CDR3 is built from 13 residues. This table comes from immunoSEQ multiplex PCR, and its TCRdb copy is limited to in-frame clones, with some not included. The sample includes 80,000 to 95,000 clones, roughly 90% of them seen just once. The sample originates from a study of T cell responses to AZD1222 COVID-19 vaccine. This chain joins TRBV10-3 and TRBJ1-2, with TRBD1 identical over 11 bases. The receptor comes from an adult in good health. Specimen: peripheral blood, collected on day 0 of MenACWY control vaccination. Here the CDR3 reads CAISEGTGGRYTF. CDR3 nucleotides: TGTGCCATCAGTGAGGGGACAGGGGGTCGCTACACCTTC.